The 32 T cell receptor beta chains listed next were all sequenced from one sample in a study of CD4 T cells in relation to SARS-CoV-2 and coronaviruses. Here immunoSEQ multiplex PCR was the method, and the copy in TCRdb shows in-frame clones only, minus some. Of roughly 20,000 clones detected, about 79% appear once; the ten largest clones hold 9.5% to 15%. Antigens of these TCRs are unknown. CD4+ T cells from unexposed donors were obtained before the COVID-19 pandemic (2011-2018). Isolation of CD4+ T cells took place after less than 13 days in culture. The material sequenced was CD4+ T cells from PBMCs, cultured in vitro. These receptors were obtained from a human donor in good health.

The rearrangement links TRBV5-1 to TRBJ2-7, with 10 bases that match TRBD1. Trimming took 2 bases from V and 3 from J; bases not matched to a gene: 5. CDR3 size: 15 residues. The V gene's germline CDR1 is SGHRS and CDR2 YFSETQ. CDR3 sequence: CASSFLRTGGYEQYF. In DNA, the CDR3 is TGCGCCAGCAGCTTTCTTAGGACAGGGGGCTACGAGCAGTACTTC.

The CDR3 protein is CASSRRLSGELFF. For the CDR3, the DNA is TGTGCCAGCAGCCGACGGCTATCCGGGGAGCTGTTTTTT. J is TRBJ2-2 and V is TRBV14; D is unclear. Trimming cost V 4 bases and J 6 bases, with 9 bases left between them. CDR1 SGHDN and CDR2 FVKESK come from the germline V gene. CDR3 size: 13 residues.

This clone has a handful of counts. The V and J genes are TRBV19 and TRBJ1-3, with 7 positions matching TRBD1. The CDR3 is 18 amino acids. Trimming cost V 4 bases and J 0 bases; bases outside gene matches: 12. Germline CDR1 reads LNHDA; CDR2 reads SQIVND (reference sequence). Here the CDR3 DNA reads TGTGCCAGTAGTACCACCCCGGGACAGCTCCTCTCTGGAAACACCATATATTTT. The encoded protein is CASSTTPGQLLSGNTIYF.

CDR3 in amino acids: CASSLAGVEETQYF. For the CDR3, the DNA is TGCGCCAGCAGCTTGGCCGGTGTGGAAGAGACCCAGTACTTC. The V and J genes are TRBV5-1 and TRBJ2-5; the D is unclear. Trimming pared 0 bases from V and 3 bases from J, leaving 9 bases between. The CDR3 loop spans 14 amino acids. In germline, CDR1 is SGHRS, CDR2 YFSETQ.

The rearrangement uses TRBV5-1 and TRBJ2-1; no definite D call. Per germline, CDR1 SGHRS and CDR2 YFSETQ. This CDR3 spans 13 amino acids. V gave up 4 bases and J gave up 5 bases, with 10 bases separating them. This CDR3 reads CASSTQVNNEQFF. The DNA of the CDR3 is TGCGCCAGCAGCACTCAGGTTAACAATGAGCAGTTCTTC. The whole variable domain, filled in from reference TRBV5-1 and TRBJ2-1, reads KAGVTQTPRYLIKTRGQQVTLSCSPISGHRSVSWYQQTPGQGLQFLFEYFSETQRNKGNFPGRFSGRQFSNSRSEMNVSTLELGDSALYLCASSTQVNNEQFFGPGTRLTVL.

The chain has TRBV19 and TRBJ2-5, with 9 positions matching TRBD1. The CDR3 runs to 15 residues. Germline CDR1 is LNHDA and CDR2 is SQIVND (reference sequence). Losses at the gene ends were 4 bases for V and 4 bases for J; bases not matched to a gene: 7. The CDR3 sequence: CASSSGQGRSETQYF. The CDR3 DNA follows: TGTGCCAGTAGTAGCGGACAGGGGAGGTCAGAGACCCAGTACTTC.

The chain is built from TRBV5-5 and TRBJ1-5; TRBD1 is a possible D gene (6 bases). This CDR3 comprises 16 residues. V was shortened by 1 base and J by 5 bases, with 16 bases between the two germline ends. The germline CDR1 and CDR2 sequences are SGHKS and YYEKEE (reference sequence). The CDR3 loop is CASSLTGGHSYQPQHF. In DNA, the CDR3 is TGTGCCAGCAGCTTGACGGGGGGACACTCCTATCAGCCCCAGCATTTT.

This clone rates as medium-sized (0.01 to 0.1%). This chain connects TRBV5-5 to TRBJ2-7; perhaps TRBD2 as D (6 bases). The germline gives CDR1 SGHKS, CDR2 YYEKEE (reference sequence). The CDR3 runs to 15 residues. V lost 4 bases to trimming and J lost 1 base, with 15 bases between them. The CDR3 is CASSHPQTSSYEQYF. The CDR3 nucleotides are TGTGCCAGCAGCCACCCACAGACTAGTTCCTACGAGCAGTACTTC.

The rearrangement joins TRBV5-1 to TRBJ2-1; TRBD2 matches at 11 bases. The trim removed 3 bases at V and 8 bases at J, leaving 7 bases unmatched. Germline V gives CDR1 SGHRS, CDR2 YFSETQ. The CDR3 extends over 15 amino acids. CDR3 loop: CASSSLAGASHEQFF. The CDR3 coding sequence is TGCGCCAGCAGCTCACTAGCGGGAGCCAGTCATGAGCAGTTCTTC.

This clone turned up a few times. The chain is built from TRBV10-1 and TRBJ2-1; D not certain. This CDR3 is 14 amino acids long. With 4 bases removed from V and 7 bases from J, the gap between germline ends came to 14 bases. Germline assignment: CDR1 WNHNN and CDR2 SYGVQD (reference sequence). CDR3 amino acids: CASSVSGLGNEQFF. As DNA, the CDR3 is TGCGCCAGCAGTGTCTCTGGGCTAGGGAATGAGCAGTTCTTC.

This chain links TRBV21-1 with TRBJ1-4. TRBV21-1 is classified as a pseudogene. The CDR3 has 15 amino acids. For the CDR3, the DNA is TGTGCCAGCAGCGTCCCGGGAAACCTCGTCGAAAAACTGTTTTTT. Translated: CASSVPGNLVEKLFF.

The chain couples TRBV5-1 to TRBJ1-5, with D unclear. This CDR3 has 15 amino acids. Trimming shortened V by 0 bases and J by 0 bases, and 7 bases separated the two germline ends. Per germline, CDR1 SGHRS and CDR2 YFSETQ. Here the CDR3 reads CASSLGGDSNQPQHF. Written as DNA, the CDR3 is TGCGCCAGCAGCTTGGGCGGAGATAGCAATCAGCCCCAGCATTTT.

This chain joins TRBV20-1 and TRBJ2-7; 7 positions agree with TRBD2. Looked up from germline, CDR1 is DFQATT and CDR2 is SNEGSKA (reference sequence). The CDR3 has 10 amino acids. The ends lost 6 bases at V and 7 bases at J; junction bases unmatched: 3. CDR3 sequence (DNA): TGCAGTGCCGGGGGGACGGAGCAGTACTTC. It is translated as CSAGGTEQYF.

This chain uses TRBV13 with TRBJ2-7, with 8 bases that match TRBD1. The germline gives CDR1 PRHDT, CDR2 FYEKMQ (reference sequence). V lost 0 bases and J lost 6; bases outside the gene matches: 4. This CDR3 contains 14 residues. CDR3 bases: TGTGCCAGCAGCTTAGGCAGGGGGCGCCGCGAGCAGTACTTC. Its translation: CASSLGRGRREQYF.

The CDR3 reads CATSDFSSGANVLTF. The CDR3 DNA is TGTGCCACCAGTGATTTTAGCTCTGGGGCCAACGTCCTGACTTTC. This chain links TRBV24-1 with TRBJ2-6; D is undetermined. CDR1 is KGHDR, CDR2 SFDVKD, per germline. CDR3 length: 15 residues. Trimming removed 1 base from V and 0 bases from J, with 3 bases in between.

This chain joins TRBV18 and TRBJ1-6; TRBD1 aligns across 11 bases. V gave up 4 bases and J gave up 7 bases; unmatched junction bases: 9. The germline CDR1 and CDR2 sequences are KGHSH and LQKENI. The CDR3 runs 17 residues. DNA for the CDR3: TGTGCCAGCTCACTCACAAGGACAGGGGGCGAGAATTCACCCCTCCACTTT. It is translated as CASSLTRTGGENSPLHF. The whole variable domain, filled in from reference TRBV18 and TRBJ1-6, reads NAGVMQNPRHLVRRRGQEARLRCSPMKGHSHVYWYRQLPEEGLKFMVYLQKENIIDESGMPKERFSAEFPKEGPSILRIQQVVRGDSAAYFCASSLTRTGGENSPLHFGNGTRLTVT.

This chain links TRBV9 with TRBJ1-6, with D perhaps TRBD1 (5 bases). The CDR3 contains 15 residues. Germline CDR1 reads SGDLS; CDR2 reads YYNGEE. V lost 4 bases and J 8 bases, leaving 16 bases between the germline ends. CDR3 loop: CASSTREGDYSPLHF. In DNA, the CDR3 is TGTGCCAGCAGCACCCGAGAAGGGGATTATTCACCCCTCCACTTT.

This chain joins TRBV7-3 and TRBJ2-3; D possibly matches TRBD1 or TRBD2 (5 bases each). Looked up from germline, CDR1 is SGHTA and CDR2 is FQGTGA. Trimming cost V 2 bases and J 0 bases, with 15 bases left between them. The CDR3 is made up of 17 amino acids. CDR3 bases: TGTGCCAGCAGCTTAGTTCTCGGGACGGAGAGCACAGATACGCAGTATTTT. Its translation is CASSLVLGTESTDTQYF.

This chain links TRBV20-1 with TRBJ2-5; 9 nucleotides match TRBD2. CDR1 DFQATT and CDR2 SNEGSKA come from the germline V gene (reference sequence). The CDR3 totals 14 residues. The CDR3 nucleotides are TGCAGCCCTAGTGATAGCGGGGGACTAGAGACCCAGTACTTC. Translation gives CSPSDSGGLETQYF.

This clone was seen a handful of times. The rearrangement links TRBV27 to TRBJ1-6; D not resolved. Germline lookup yields CDR1 MNHEY and CDR2 SMNVEV (reference sequence). The CDR3 spans 15 residues. V was pared by 0 bases and J by 10 bases, with 13 bases between. In DNA, the CDR3 is TGTGCCAGCAGTTTATCGAAGGTACAGCCGTCACCCCTCCACTTT. Translated: CASSLSKVQPSPLHF.

The chain recombines TRBV10-3 with TRBJ2-2, with 11 bases fitting TRBD2. From germline, CDR1 is ENHRY and CDR2 SYGVKD. The CDR3 loop spans 16 amino acids. Trimming removed 2 bases from V and 3 bases from J; junction bases left unmatched: 2. CDR3 sequence: CAISETLAGDTGELFF. The DNA of the CDR3 is TGTGCCATCAGTGAGACACTAGCGGGAGACACCGGGGAGCTGTTTTTT.

The gene calls are TRBV4-1 and TRBJ1-4; weak D call: TRBD1 (6 bases). The CDR3 sequence is 15 residues long. CDR1 and CDR2 (germline): MGHRA, YSYEKL. Trimming shortened V by 0 bases and J by 7 bases, and 12 bases separated the two germline ends. The CDR3, as DNA: TGCGCCAGCAGCCAAGAGGAGCGGACAGTTGAAAAACTGTTTTTT. This encodes CASSQEERTVEKLFF.

The rearrangement joins TRBV3-1 (or the pseudogene TRBV3-2) to TRBJ2-3, with D unclear. Per germline, CDR1 LGHDT and CDR2 YNNKEL (reference sequence). The V end was cut by 3 bases, the J end by 1 base, with 14 bases between. The CDR3 runs 16 residues. CDR3 sequence: CASSQRALRGTDTQYF. The CDR3, as DNA: TGTGCCAGCAGCCAGAGAGCCTTAAGGGGCACAGATACGCAGTATTTT.

This clone was observed once. This chain connects TRBV4-2 to TRBJ1-5; D remains unclear. In germline, CDR1 is LGHNA, CDR2 YNFKEQ. Deletions cut 0 bases from V and 1 base from J, with 7 bases between. CDR3 length: 15 residues. CDR3 protein: CASSQDIGSNQPQHF. CDR3 nucleotide sequence: TGTGCCAGCAGCCAAGATATAGGCAGCAATCAGCCCCAGCATTTT.

The chain carries TRBV9 and TRBJ1-6; D call uncertain. CDR1 and CDR2 from the germline V gene are SGDLS and YYNGEE. The CDR3 length is 16 residues. V was clipped by 2 bases and J by 0 bases, with 9 bases between them. In DNA form, the CDR3 reads TGTGCCAGCAGCGTCGGCAGGAGCTCCTATAATTCACCCCTCCACTTT. This codes for CASSVGRSSYNSPLHF.

V usage is TRBV18 and J usage is TRBJ1-5; the D gene is possibly TRBD1 (5 bases). The CDR3 is 13 amino acids. Germline V gives CDR1 KGHSH, CDR2 LQKENI. With 4 bases removed from V and 5 bases from J, the gap between germline ends came to 9 bases. The DNA of the CDR3 is TGTGCCAGCTCACTACAAGGGGATCAGCCCCAGCATTTT. The encoded protein is CASSLQGDQPQHF.

The chain employs TRBV2 and TRBJ1-5, with D possibly being TRBD1 (6 bases). Germline CDR1 SNHLY, CDR2 FYNNEI. This CDR3 is 14 amino acids long. V lost 8 bases and J 2 bases, leaving 13 bases between the germline ends. The CDR3 sequence is CASVDSGGNQPQHF. The CDR3 nucleotides read TGTGCCAGCGTGGACAGCGGGGGCAATCAGCCCCAGCATTTT.

This clone was observed once. This chain links TRBV28 with TRBJ2-1; no clear D. V was pared by 5 bases and J by 2 bases, with 13 bases between. This CDR3 contains 15 residues. Germline CDR1 is MDHEN and CDR2 is SYDVKM. In DNA, the CDR3 is TGTGCCAGCAGTCCCGACTCCCTAGCCTACAATGAGCAGTTCTTC. Amino acids: CASSPDSLAYNEQFF. Filled out from reference TRBV28 and TRBJ2-1, the complete variable domain reads DVKVTQSSRYLVKRTGEKVFLECVQDMDHENMFWYRQDPGLGLRLIYFSYDVKMKEKGDIPEGYSVSREKKERFSLILESASTNQTSMYLCASSPDSLAYNEQFFGPGTRLTVL.

This clone was seen a few times. The chain carries TRBV19 and TRBJ1-3; possibly TRBD1 for D (6 bases). V was shortened by 11 bases and J by 4 bases, with 21 bases between the two germline ends. Germline CDR1 and CDR2: LNHDA and SQIVND (reference sequence). The length of the CDR3 is 15 residues. The CDR3 sequence is CASDSGQGTGNTIYF. CDR3 DNA sequence: TGTGCCTCTGATTCCGGGCAGGGGACGGGAAACACCATATATTTT. Together with reference TRBV19 and TRBJ1-3, the CDR3 gives the full variable domain: DGGITQSPKYLFRKEGQNVTLSCEQNLNHDAMYWYRQDPGQGLRLIYYSQIVNDFQKGDIAEGYSVSREKKESFPLTVTSAQKNPTAFYLCASDSGQGTGNTIYFGEGSWLTVV.

This chain joins TRBV7-3 and TRBJ1-5; possibly TRBD1 for D (5 bases). Germline CDR1 is SGHTA and CDR2 is FQGTGA. CDR3 length: 18 residues. Trimming left V 5 bases short and J 0 bases short, with 20 bases between. The CDR3 DNA follows: TGTGCCAGCAGCAGGGGCTACTGGACTATAAATAGCAATCAGCCCCAGCATTTT. The encoded protein is CASSRGYWTINSNQPQHF.

This clone was counted a few times. The chain has TRBV12-3 or TRBV12-4 and TRBJ2-7, with TRBD2 matching 7 bases. The CDR3 loop spans 13 amino acids. The trim removed 9 bases at V and 0 bases at J, leaving 5 bases unmatched. The CDR3 sequence is CASMTSSSYEQYF. The CDR3 DNA reads TGTGCCAGTATGACTAGCAGCTCCTACGAGCAGTACTTC.

The V and J genes are TRBV3-1 (or the pseudogene TRBV3-2) and TRBJ1-1; D is undetermined. Trimming took off 0 bases at V and 0 bases at J, with 5 bases between the two ends. Germline CDR1 LGHDT, CDR2 YNNKEL (reference sequence). This CDR3 comprises 14 residues. Written as DNA, the CDR3 is TGTGCCAGCAGCCAAGATGCGGTGAACACTGAAGCTTTCTTT. Translated, it gives CASSQDAVNTEAFF.